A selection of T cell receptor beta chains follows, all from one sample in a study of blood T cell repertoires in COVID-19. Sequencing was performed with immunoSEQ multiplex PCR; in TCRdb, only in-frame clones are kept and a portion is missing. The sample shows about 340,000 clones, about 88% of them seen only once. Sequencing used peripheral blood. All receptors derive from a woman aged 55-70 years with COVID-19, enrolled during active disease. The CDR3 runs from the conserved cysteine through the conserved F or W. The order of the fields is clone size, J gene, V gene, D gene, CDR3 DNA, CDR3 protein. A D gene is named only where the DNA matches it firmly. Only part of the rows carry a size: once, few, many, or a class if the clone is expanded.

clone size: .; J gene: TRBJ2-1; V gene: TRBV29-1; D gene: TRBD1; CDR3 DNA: TGCAGCGTTGACCCGGGACAGGGTAATGAGCAGTTCTTC; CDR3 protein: CSVDPGQGNEQFF
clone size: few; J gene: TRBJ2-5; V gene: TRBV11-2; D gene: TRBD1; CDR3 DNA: TGTGCCAGCAGCTTAGGGACAGGGGATCCTGCGGAGACCCAGTACTTC; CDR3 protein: CASSLGTGDPAETQYF
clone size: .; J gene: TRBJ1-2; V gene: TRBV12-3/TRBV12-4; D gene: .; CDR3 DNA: TGTGCCAGCAGTTCCCCAAGGGGTGGCTACACCTTC; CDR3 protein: CASSSPRGGYTF
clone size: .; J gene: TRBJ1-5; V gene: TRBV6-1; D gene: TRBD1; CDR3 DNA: TGTGCCAGCAGGGGACAGATAAATCAGCCCCAGCATTTT; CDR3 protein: CASRGQINQPQHF
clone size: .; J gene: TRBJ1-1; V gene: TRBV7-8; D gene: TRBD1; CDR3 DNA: TGTGCCAGCAGCTTAGGGCCCGGGACAGAGAACACTGAAGCTTTCTTT; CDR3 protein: CASSLGPGTENTEAFF
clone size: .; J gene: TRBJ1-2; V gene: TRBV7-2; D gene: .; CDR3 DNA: TGTGCCAGCAGCTTAAACAGGGCTGGCTACACCTTC; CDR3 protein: CASSLNRAGYTF
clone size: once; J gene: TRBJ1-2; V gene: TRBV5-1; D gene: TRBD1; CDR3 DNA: TGCGCCAGCAGCGAGGGGACAGGCTATGGCTACACCTTC; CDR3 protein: CASSEGTGYGYTF
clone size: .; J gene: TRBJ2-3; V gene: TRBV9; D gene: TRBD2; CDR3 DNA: TGTGCCAGCAGCGTAGAAGCGGGGGAAGTGGATACGCAGTATTTT; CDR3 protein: CASSVEAGEVDTQYF
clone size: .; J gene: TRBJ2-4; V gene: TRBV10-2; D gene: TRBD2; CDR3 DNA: TGCGCCAGCAGGCTAGCGGGGGGGCCAGGCAAAAACATTCAGTACTTC; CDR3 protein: CASRLAGGPGKNIQYF
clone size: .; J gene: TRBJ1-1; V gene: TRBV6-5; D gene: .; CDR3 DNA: TGTGCCAGCAGTTACTCGAATGGAGATCTGAACACTGAAGCTTTCTTT; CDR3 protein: CASSYSNGDLNTEAFF
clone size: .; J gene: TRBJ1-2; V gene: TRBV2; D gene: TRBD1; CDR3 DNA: TGTGCCGGCAGGCAAGACAGGGATTATGGCTACACCTTC; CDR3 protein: CAGRQDRDYGYTF
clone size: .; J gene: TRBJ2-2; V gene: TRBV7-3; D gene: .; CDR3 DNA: TGTGCCAGCAGAACCGCTACGTCCACCGGGGAGCTGTTTTTT; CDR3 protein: CASRTATSTGELFF
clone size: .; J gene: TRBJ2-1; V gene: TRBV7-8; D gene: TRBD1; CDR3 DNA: TGTGCCAGCAGCTTCGGATCGGGACAGTTAATCAATGAGCAGTTCTTC; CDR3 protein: CASSFGSGQLINEQFF
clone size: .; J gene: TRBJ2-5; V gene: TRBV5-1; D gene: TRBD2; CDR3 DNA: TGCGCCACCTCGAGATCGGGGGGGTACCAAGAGACCCAGTACTTC; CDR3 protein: CATSRSGGYQETQYF